The source of this T cell receptor beta chain is a study of post-analysis software for immune sequencing data. Background on the study: There were relapsing-remitting, secondary progressive and progressive-relapsing multiple sclerosis among the disease courses included. Study conclusions and caveats: Multiple sclerosis patients showed significantly lower normalized Chao1 diversity than controls did. Samples prepared in the same batch strongly co-clustered by F measure. TRBV segments more frequent in patients than in controls numbered five and included TRBV5-6, TRBV5-1 and TRBV20-1.

Ten or more counts support this clonotype. Antigen unknown. Unique molecular identifiers were carried by the TCR beta cDNA libraries. T cells numbering about 0.85 to 11 million yielded cDNA molecules that totaled roughly 500,000. Via MiXCR, TCRdb re-called the PCR reads, giving one row per CDR3 protein. This table has fewer than 550,000 distinct CDR3 sequences, 34% appearing once. The CDR3 is 13 residues long. Trimming took 1 base from V and 2 from J, leaving 9 bases between them. Germline V gene data show CDR1 as DFQATT and CDR2 as SNEGSKA (reference sequence). This chain connects TRBV20-1 to TRBJ2-7; weak D call: TRBD2 (6 bases). Sequencing input: blood. This sequence originates from a girl aged 2-17 years with multiple sclerosis. CDR3 in amino acids: CSARVGGTYEQYF. For the CDR3, the DNA is TGCAGTGCTAGAGTAGGCGGGACCTACGAGCAGTACTTC.